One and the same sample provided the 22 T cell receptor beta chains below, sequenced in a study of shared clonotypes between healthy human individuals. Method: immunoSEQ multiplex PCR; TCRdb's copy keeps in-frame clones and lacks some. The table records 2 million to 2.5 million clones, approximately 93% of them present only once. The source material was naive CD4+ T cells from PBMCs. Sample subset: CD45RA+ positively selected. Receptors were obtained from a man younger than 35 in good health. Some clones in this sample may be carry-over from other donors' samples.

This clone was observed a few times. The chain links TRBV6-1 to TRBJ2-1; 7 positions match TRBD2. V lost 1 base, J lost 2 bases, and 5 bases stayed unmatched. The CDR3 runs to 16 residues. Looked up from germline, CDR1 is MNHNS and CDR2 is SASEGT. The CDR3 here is CASSEDEGGPYNEQFF. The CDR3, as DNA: TGTGCCAGCAGTGAAGATGAGGGAGGGCCCTACAATGAGCAGTTCTTC.

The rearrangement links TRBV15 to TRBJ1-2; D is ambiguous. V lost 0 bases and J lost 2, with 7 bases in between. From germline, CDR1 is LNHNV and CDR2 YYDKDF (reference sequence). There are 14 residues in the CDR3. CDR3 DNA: TGTGCCACCAGCAGAGACAGGAAAAACTATGGCTACACCTTC. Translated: CATSRDRKNYGYTF.

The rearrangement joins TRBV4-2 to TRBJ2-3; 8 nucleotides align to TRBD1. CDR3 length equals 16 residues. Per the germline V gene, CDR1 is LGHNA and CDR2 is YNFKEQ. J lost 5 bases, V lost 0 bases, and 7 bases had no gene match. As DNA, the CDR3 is TGTGCCAGCAGCCAAGAAGGGCAGGGGGCGATAGATACGCAGTATTTT. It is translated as CASSQEGQGAIDTQYF.

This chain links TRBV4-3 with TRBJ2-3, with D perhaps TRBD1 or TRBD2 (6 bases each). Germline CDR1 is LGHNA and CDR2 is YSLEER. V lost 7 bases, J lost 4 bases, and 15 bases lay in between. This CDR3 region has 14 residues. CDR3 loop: CASKMGGSADTQYF. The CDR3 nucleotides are TGCGCCAGCAAGATGGGGGGCTCCGCAGATACGCAGTATTTT.

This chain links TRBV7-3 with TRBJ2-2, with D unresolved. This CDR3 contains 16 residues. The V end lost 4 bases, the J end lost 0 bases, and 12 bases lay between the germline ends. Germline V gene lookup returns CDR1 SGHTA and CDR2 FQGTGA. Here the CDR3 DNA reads TGTGCCAGCAGCTCCTCGCTAGGGACGAACACCGGGGAGCTGTTTTTT. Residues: CASSSSLGTNTGELFF.

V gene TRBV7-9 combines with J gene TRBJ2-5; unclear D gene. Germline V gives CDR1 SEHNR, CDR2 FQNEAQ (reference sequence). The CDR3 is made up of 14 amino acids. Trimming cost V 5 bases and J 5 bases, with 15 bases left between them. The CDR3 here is CASSLGLSGETQYF. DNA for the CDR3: TGTGCCAGCAGCCTCGGGCTGTCCGGGGAGACCCAGTACTTC.

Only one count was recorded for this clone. DNA of the CDR3: TGTGCCAGCAGCCGTCCAATCTCCTACGAGCAGTACTTC. Translated: CASSRPISYEQYF. The chain has TRBV7-2 and TRBJ2-5; D is undetermined. The J call may not be correct, given that the DNA end is closer to TRBJ2-7. The germline CDR1 and CDR2 sequences are SGHTA and FQGNSA. The CDR3 extends over 13 amino acids.

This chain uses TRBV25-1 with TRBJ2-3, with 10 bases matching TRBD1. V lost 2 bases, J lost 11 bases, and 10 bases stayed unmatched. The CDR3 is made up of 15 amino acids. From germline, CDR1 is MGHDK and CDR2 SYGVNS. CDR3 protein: CASSERGTGVRLQYF. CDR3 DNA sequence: TGTGCCAGCAGTGAAAGGGGGACAGGGGTTAGGCTGCAGTATTTT. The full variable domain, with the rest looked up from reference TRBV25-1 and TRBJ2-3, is EADIYQTPRYLVIGTGKKITLECSQTMGHDKMYWYQQDPGMELHLIHYSYGVNSTEKGDLSSESTVSRIRTEHFPLTLESARPSHTSQYLCASSERGTGVRLQYFGPGTRLTVL.

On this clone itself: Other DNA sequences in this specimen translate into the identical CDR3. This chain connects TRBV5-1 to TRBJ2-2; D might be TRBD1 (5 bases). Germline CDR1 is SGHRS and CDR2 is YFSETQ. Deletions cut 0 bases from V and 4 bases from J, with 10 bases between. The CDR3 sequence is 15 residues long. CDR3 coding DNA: TGCGCCAGCAGCTTGGAATCAGGGCGCACCGGGGAGCTGTTTTTT. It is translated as CASSLESGRTGELFF.

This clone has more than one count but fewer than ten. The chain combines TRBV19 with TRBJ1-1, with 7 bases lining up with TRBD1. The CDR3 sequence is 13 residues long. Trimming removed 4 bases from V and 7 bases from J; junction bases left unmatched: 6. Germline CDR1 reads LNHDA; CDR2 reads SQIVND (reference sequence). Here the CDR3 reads CASSTSWDSEAFF. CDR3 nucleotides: TGTGCCAGTAGTACCAGTTGGGACAGTGAAGCTTTCTTT.

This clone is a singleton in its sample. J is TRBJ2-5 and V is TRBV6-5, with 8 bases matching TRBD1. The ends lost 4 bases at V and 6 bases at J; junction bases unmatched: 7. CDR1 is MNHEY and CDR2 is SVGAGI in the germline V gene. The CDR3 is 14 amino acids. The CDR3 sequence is CASSSSGGAKTQYF. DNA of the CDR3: TGTGCCAGCAGTTCCTCAGGGGGCGCGAAGACCCAGTACTTC.

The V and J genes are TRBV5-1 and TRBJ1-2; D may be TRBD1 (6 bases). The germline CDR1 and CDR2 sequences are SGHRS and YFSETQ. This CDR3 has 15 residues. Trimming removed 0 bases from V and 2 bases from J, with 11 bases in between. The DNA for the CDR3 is TGCGCCAGCAGCTTGGCTGGAGGGGGGAACTATGGCTACACCTTC. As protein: CASSLAGGGNYGYTF.

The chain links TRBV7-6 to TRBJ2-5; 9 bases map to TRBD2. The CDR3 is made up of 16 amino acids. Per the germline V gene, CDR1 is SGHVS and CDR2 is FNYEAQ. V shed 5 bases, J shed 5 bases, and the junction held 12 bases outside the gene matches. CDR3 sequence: CASSPRIAGVGETQYF. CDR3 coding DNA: TGTGCCAGCAGCCCCAGGATAGCGGGAGTGGGGGAGACCCAGTACTTC.

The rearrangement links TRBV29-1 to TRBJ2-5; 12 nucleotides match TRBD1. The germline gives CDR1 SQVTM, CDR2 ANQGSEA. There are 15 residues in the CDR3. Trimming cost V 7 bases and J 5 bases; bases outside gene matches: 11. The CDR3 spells CSARPGQGAEETQYF. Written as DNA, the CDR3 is TGCAGCGCCAGACCGGGACAGGGGGCGGAGGAGACCCAGTACTTC.

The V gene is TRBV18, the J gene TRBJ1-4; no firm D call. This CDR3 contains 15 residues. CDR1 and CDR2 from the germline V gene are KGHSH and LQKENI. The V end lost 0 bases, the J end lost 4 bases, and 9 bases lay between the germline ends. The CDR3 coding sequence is TGTGCCAGCTCACCACCGTACGGATATAATGAAAAACTGTTTTTT. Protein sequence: CASSPPYGYNEKLFF.

The CDR3: CAISGPVAGGLYKETQYF. CDR3 in DNA: TGTGCCATCAGTGGCCCGGTAGCGGGCGGCCTCTATAAAGAGACCCAGTACTTC. The V and J genes are TRBV10-3 and TRBJ2-5; 7 nucleotides agree with TRBD2. CDR3 length: 18 residues. From germline, CDR1 is ENHRY and CDR2 SYGVKD. V trimming: 4 bases; J trimming: 3 bases; junction bases outside the gene matches: 17.

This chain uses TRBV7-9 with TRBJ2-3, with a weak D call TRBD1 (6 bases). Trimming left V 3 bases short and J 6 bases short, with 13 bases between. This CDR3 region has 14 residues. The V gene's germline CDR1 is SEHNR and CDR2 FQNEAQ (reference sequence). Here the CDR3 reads CASSLQGLFDTQYF. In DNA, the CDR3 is TGTGCCAGCAGCTTGCAGGGGCTGTTTGATACGCAGTATTTT.

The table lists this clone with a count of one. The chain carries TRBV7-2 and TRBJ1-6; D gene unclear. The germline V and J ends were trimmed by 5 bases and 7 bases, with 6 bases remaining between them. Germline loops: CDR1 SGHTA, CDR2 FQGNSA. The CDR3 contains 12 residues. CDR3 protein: CASSQYNSPLHF. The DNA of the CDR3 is TGTGCCAGCAGCCAGTACAATTCACCCCTCCACTTT.

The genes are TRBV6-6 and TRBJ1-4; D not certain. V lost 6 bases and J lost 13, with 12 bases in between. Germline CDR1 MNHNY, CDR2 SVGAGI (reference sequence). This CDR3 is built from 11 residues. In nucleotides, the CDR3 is TGTGCCAGCAGAGCTACAGAGCCACTGTTTTTT. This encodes CASRATEPLFF.

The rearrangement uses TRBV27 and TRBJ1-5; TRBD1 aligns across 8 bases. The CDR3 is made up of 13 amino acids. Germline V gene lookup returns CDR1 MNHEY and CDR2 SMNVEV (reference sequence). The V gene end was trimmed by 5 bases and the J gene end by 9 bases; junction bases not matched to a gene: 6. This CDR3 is CASSRQGLWPQHF. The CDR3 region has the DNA TGTGCCAGCAGTCGACAGGGGTTATGGCCCCAGCATTTT.

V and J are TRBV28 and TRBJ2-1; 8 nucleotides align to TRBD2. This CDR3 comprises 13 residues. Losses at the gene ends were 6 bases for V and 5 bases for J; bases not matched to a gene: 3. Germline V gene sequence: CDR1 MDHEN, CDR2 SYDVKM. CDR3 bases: TGTGCCAGCAGCCGGGGGGGGAACAATGAGCAGTTCTTC. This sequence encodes CASSRGGNNEQFF.

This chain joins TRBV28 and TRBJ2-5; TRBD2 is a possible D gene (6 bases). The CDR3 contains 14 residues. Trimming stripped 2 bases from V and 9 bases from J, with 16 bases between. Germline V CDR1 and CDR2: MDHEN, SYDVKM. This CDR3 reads CASSLGSGPAAQYF. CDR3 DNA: TGTGCCAGCAGTTTAGGGAGCGGGCCCGCGGCCCAGTACTTC.